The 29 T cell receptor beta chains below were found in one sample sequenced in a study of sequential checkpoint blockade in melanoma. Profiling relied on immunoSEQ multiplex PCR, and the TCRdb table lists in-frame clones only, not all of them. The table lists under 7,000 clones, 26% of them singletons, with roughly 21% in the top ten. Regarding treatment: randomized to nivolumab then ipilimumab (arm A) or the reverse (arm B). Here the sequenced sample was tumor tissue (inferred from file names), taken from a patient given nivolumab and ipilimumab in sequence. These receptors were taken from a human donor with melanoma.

Here the CDR3 reads CASSVSGGYQETQYF. CDR3 sequence (DNA): TGTGCCAGCAGTGTTAGCGGGGGCTACCAAGAGACCCAGTACTTC. The gene calls are TRBV6-8 and TRBJ2-5; 9 nucleotides match TRBD2. Losses at the gene ends were 5 bases for V and 0 bases for J; bases not matched to a gene: 4. The CDR3 runs 15 residues. Germline V gene lookup returns CDR1 MNHGY and CDR2 SAAAGT.

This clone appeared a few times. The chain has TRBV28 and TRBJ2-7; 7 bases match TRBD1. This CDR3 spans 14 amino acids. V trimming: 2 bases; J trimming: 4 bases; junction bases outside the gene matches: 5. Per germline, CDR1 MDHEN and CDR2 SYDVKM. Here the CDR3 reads CASSLIGTAYEQYF. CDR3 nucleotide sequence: TGTGCCAGCAGTTTAATTGGGACAGCTTACGAGCAGTACTTC.

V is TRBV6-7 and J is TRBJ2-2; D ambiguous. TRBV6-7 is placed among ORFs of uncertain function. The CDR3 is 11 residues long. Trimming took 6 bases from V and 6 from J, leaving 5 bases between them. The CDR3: CASRVAGELFF. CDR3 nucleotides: TGTGCCAGCAGGGTCGCCGGGGAGCTGTTTTTT.

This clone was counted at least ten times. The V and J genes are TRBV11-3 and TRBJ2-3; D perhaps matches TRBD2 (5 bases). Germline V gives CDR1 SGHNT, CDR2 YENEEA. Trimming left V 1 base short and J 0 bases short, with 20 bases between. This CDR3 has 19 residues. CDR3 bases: TGTGCCAGCAGCTTAGTTGGCGCGGGCCCTATATCTAGCACAGATACGCAGTATTTT. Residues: CASSLVGAGPISSTDTQYF.

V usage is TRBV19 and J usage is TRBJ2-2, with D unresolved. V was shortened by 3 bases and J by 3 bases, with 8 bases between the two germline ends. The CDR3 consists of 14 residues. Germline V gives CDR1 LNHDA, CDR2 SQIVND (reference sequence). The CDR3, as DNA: TGTGCCAGTAGTATGAGCCTTGACACCGGGGAGCTGTTTTTT. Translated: CASSMSLDTGELFF.

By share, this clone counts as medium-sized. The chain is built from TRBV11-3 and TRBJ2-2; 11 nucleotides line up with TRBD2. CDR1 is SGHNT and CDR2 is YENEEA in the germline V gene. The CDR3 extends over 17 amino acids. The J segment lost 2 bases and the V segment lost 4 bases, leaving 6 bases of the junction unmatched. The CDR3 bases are TGTGCCAGCAGCTCCCCTACTAGCGGGGGTAACACCGGGGAGCTGTTTTTT. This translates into CASSSPTSGGNTGELFF.

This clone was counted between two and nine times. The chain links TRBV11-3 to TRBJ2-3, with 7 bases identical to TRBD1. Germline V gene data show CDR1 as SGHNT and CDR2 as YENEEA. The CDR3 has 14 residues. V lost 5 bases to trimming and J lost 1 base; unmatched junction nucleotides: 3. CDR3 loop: CASSSGQGTDTQYF. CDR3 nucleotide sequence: TGTGCCAGCAGCAGCGGACAGGGCACAGATACGCAGTATTTT.

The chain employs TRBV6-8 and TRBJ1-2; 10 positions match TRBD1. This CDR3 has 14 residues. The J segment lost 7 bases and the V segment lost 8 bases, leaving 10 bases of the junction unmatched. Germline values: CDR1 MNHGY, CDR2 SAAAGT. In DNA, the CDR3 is TGTGCCAGCGACCGAGGGACAGGGGAAGCTGGCTACACCTTC. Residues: CASDRGTGEAGYTF.

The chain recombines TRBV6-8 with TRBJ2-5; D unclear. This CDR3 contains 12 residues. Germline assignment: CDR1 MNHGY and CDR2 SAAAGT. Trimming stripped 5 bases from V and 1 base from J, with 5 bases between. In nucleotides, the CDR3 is TGTGCCAGCAGTAATATCCAAGAGACCCAGTACTTC. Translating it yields CASSNIQETQYF.

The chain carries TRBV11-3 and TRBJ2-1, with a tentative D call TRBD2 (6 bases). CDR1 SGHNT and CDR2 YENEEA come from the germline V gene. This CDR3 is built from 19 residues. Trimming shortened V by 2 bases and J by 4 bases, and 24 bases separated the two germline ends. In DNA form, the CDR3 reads TGTGCCAGCAGCTTAAGGGGTAGTTTCGGGAGATCTCCGTACAATGAGCAGTTCTTC. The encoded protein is CASSLRGSFGRSPYNEQFF.

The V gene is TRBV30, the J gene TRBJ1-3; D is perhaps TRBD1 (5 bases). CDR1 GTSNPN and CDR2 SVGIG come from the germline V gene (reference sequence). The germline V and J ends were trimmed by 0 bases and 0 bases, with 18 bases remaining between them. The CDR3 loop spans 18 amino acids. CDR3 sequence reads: CAWSVRKGGTLSGNTIYF. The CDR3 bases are TGTGCCTGGAGTGTAAGAAAGGGAGGGACCCTCTCTGGAAACACCATATATTTT.

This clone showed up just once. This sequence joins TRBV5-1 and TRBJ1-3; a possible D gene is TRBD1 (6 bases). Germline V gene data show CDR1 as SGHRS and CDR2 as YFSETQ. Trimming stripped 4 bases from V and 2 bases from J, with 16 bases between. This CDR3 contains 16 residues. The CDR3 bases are TGCGCCAGCAGCCCACGGGACATAGGGACTGGAAACACCATATATTTT. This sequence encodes CASSPRDIGTGNTIYF.

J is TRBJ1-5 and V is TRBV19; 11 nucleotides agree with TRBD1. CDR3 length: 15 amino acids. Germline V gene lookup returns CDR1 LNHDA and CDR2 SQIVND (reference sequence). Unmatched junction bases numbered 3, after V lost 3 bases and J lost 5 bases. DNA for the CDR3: TGTGCCAGTAGTATCGGACAGGGGGCGCATCAGCCCCAGCATTTT. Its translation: CASSIGQGAHQPQHF.

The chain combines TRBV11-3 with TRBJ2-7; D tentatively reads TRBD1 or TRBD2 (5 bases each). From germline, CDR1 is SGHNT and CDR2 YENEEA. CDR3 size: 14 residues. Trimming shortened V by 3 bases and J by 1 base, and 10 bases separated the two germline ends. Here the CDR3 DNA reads TGTGCCAGCAGCTTCCGGGACCAATCCTACGAGCAGTACTTC. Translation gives CASSFRDQSYEQYF. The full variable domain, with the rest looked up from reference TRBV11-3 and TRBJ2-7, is EAGVVQSPRYKIIEKKQPVAFWCNPISGHNTLYWYLQNLGQGPELLIRYENEEAVDDSQLPKDRFSAERLKGVDSTLKIQPAELGDSAVYLCASSFRDQSYEQYFGPGTRLTVT.

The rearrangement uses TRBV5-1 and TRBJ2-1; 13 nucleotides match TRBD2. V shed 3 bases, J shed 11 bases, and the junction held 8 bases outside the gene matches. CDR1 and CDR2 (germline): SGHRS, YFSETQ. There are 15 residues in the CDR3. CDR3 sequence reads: CASSSPGLAGSQQFF. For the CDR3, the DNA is TGCGCCAGCAGCTCACCGGGACTAGCGGGATCCCAGCAGTTCTTC.

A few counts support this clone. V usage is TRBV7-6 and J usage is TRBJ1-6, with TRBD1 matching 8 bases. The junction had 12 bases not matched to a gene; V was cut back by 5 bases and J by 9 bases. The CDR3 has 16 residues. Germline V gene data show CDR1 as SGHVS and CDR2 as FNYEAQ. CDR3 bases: TGTGCCAGCAGCCATCAAGACAGGGGAGGAAGTTCACCCCTCCACTTT. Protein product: CASSHQDRGGSSPLHF.

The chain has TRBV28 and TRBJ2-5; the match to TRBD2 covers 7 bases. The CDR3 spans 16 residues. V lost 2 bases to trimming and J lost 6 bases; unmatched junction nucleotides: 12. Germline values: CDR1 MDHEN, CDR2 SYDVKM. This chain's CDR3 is CASSLGSAGNVKTQYF. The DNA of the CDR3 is TGTGCCAGCAGTTTAGGATCAGCGGGAAATGTAAAGACCCAGTACTTC.

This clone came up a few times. CDR3 region: CASKPGQGYNEQFF. For the CDR3, the DNA is TGTGCCAGCAAACCGGGACAGGGCTACAATGAGCAGTTCTTC. The chain has TRBV12-5 and TRBJ2-1, with 9 bases fitting TRBD1. This CDR3 spans 14 amino acids. The germline V gene encodes CDR1 LGHNT and CDR2 FRNRAP.

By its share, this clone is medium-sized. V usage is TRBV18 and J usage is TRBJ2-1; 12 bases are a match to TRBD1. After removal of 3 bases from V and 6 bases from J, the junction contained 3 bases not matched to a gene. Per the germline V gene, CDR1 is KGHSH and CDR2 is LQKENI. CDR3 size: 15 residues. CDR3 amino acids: CASSPAGQGANEQFF. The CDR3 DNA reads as TGTGCCAGCTCACCGGCGGGACAGGGGGCCAATGAGCAGTTCTTC.

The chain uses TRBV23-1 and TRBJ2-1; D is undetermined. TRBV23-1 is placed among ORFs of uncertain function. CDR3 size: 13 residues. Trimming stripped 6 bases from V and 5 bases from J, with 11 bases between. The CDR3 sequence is CASSLARNNEQFF. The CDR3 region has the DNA TGCGCCAGCAGCTTGGCCAGGAACAATGAGCAGTTCTTC.

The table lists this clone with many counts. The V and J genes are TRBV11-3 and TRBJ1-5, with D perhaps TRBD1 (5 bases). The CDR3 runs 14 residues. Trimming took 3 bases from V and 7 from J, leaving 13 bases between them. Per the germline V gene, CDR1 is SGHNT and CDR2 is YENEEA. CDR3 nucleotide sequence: TGTGCCAGCAGCTTTCGGGGCGCAGGACAGCCCCAGCATTTT. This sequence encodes CASSFRGAGQPQHF.

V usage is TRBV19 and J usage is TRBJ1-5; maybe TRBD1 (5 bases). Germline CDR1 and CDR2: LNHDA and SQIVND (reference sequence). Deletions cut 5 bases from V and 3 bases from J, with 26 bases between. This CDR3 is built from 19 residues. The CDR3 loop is CASSGGASAQGANNQPQHF. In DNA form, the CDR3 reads TGTGCCAGTAGTGGAGGGGCATCAGCGCAAGGGGCCAACAATCAGCCCCAGCATTTT.

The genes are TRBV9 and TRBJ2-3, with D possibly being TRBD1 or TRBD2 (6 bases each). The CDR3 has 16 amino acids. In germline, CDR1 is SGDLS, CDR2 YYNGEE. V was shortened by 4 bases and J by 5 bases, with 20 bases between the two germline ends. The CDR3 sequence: CASSPRPGGRVDTQYF. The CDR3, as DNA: TGTGCCAGCAGCCCGAGGCCCGGGGGCCGGGTAGATACGCAGTATTTT.

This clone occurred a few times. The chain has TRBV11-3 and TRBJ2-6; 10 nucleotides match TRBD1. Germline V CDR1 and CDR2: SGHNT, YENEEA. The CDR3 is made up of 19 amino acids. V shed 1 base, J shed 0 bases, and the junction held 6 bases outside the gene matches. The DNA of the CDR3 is TGTGCCAGCAGCTTAGGGGCCGGGACAGGGGTCTCTGGGGCCAACGTCCTGACTTTC. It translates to CASSLGAGTGVSGANVLTF.

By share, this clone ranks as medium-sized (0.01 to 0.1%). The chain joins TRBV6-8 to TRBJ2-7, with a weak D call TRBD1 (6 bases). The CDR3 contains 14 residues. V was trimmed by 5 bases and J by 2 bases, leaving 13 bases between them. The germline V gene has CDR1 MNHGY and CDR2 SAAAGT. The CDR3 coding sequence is TGTGCCAGCAGTCTTCGACAGGCGCCCTACGAGCAGTACTTC. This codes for CASSLRQAPYEQYF.

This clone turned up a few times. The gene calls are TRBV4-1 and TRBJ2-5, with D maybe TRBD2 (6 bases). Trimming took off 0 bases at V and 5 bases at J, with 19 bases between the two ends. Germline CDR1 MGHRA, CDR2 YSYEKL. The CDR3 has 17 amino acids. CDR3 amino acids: CASSQDLRRELWETQYF. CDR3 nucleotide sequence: TGCGCCAGCAGCCAAGATCTCCGACGGGAGCTTTGGGAGACCCAGTACTTC.

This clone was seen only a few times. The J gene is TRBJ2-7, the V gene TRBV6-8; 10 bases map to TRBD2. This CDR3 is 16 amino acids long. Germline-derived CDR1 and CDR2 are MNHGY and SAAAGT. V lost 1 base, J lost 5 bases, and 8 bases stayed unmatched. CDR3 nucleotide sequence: TGTGCCAGCAGTTACTTCAGAGCGGGGGGGCCCAACGAGCAGTACTTC. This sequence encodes CASSYFRAGGPNEQYF.

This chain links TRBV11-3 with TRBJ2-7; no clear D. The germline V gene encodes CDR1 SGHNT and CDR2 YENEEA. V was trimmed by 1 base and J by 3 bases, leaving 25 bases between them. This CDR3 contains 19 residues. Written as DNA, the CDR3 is TGTGCCAGCAGCTTAGTTTCCCTGTGGCCCCGTGGTCGAGGCTACGAGCAGTACTTC. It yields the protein CASSLVSLWPRGRGYEQYF.

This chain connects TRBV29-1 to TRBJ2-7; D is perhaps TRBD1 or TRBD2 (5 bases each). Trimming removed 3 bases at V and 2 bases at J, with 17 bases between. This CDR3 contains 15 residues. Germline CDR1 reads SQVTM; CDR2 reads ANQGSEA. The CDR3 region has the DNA TGCAGCGTTGAGGGGGTCCGAGGGAAGCCCTACGAGCAGTACTTC. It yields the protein CSVEGVRGKPYEQYF.